A single sample is the source of the 31 T cell receptor beta chains below, sequenced in a study of shared clonotypes between healthy human individuals. The naive CD8 subset, CD45RO-negative cells positively selected for CCR7, excluded terminally differentiated effector memory CD45RA+ cells. Clones were sequenced by immunoSEQ multiplex PCR, and TCRdb holds only the in-frame ones, with some missing. This sample has 660,000 or so clones; 95% to 96% occur once, and the top ten carry around 0.1%. The sequenced material came from naive CD8+ T cells sorted from blood. These receptors originate from a woman between 25 and 40 years old in good health.

The rearrangement joins TRBV7-2 to TRBJ2-2, with 9 positions matching TRBD2. Per germline, CDR1 SGHTA and CDR2 FQGNSA. CDR3 length: 15 amino acids. V was pared by 10 bases and J by 4 bases, with 10 bases of the junction left unmatched. CDR3 loop: CAIPPREGLTGELFF. CDR3 nucleotide sequence: TGTGCCATCCCACCGCGGGAGGGCCTCACCGGGGAGCTGTTTTTT.

This chain connects TRBV5-4 to TRBJ2-2; perhaps TRBD2 as D (6 bases). Trimming left V 5 bases short and J 3 bases short, with 17 bases between. This CDR3 has 16 amino acids. The V gene's germline CDR1 is SGHNT and CDR2 YYREEE (reference sequence). CDR3 in DNA: TGTGCCAGCAGGCGTGCGGGACTGCCAGACACCGGGGAGCTGTTTTTT. This gives the protein CASRRAGLPDTGELFF.

J is TRBJ2-3 and V is TRBV27, with TRBD2 identical over 8 bases. CDR3 length: 15 residues. In germline, CDR1 is MNHEY, CDR2 SMNVEV (reference sequence). V lost 2 bases and J lost 4; bases outside the gene matches: 5. CDR3 coding DNA: TGTGCCAGCAGTTTAGAAGCGGGAGACCCAGATACGCAGTATTTT. Amino acid sequence: CASSLEAGDPDTQYF.

This chain uses TRBV27 with TRBJ2-7; 8 bases are shared with TRBD1. In germline, CDR1 is MNHEY, CDR2 SMNVEV (reference sequence). CDR3 length equals 14 residues. Trimming cost V 3 bases and J 4 bases; bases outside gene matches: 5. CDR3 loop: CASSFRGLRYEQYF. The CDR3 DNA reads as TGTGCCAGCAGTTTCAGGGGGCTCAGGTACGAGCAGTACTTC.

The CDR3: CASSAGTGPRGEAFF. CDR3 sequence (DNA): TGCGCCAGCAGTGCGGGCACCGGACCGAGAGGTGAAGCTTTCTTT. V is TRBV10-2 and J is TRBJ1-1; D is uncertain. Trimming took off 4 bases at V and 7 bases at J, with 19 bases between the two ends. The CDR3 totals 15 residues. Germline CDR1 WSHSY, CDR2 SAAADI.

The chain links TRBV6-4 to TRBJ2-7; no definite D call. The CDR3 loop spans 13 amino acids. V lost 3 bases and J 7 bases, leaving 13 bases between the germline ends. Germline V lookup: CDR1 MRHNA, CDR2 SNTAGT. For the CDR3, the DNA is TGTGCCAGCAGTGAAGGGCTCTACGGGGAGCAGTACTTC. This translates into CASSEGLYGEQYF.

The chain combines TRBV5-1 with TRBJ2-2; TRBD2 aligns across 10 bases. Germline CDR1 and CDR2: SGHRS and YFSETQ. J was trimmed by 8 bases and V by 3 bases; bases with no gene match: 4. The CDR3 contains 14 residues. CDR3 in DNA: TGCGCCAGCAGCTCTGGACTAGCGGCGGGGGAGCTGTTTTTT. Its translation is CASSSGLAAGELFF.

The V gene is TRBV9, the J gene TRBJ1-1, with 7 bases that match TRBD1. CDR1 is SGDLS and CDR2 is YYNGEE in the germline V gene. Germline trimming cut 4 bases from V and 1 base from J; bases unmatched to any gene: 7. CDR3 length: 15 amino acids. The CDR3 spells CASSKTGQTNTEAFF. CDR3 bases: TGTGCCAGCAGCAAGACAGGGCAGACGAACACTGAAGCTTTCTTT.

This chain uses TRBV28 with TRBJ1-2; weak D call: TRBD1 (5 bases). Germline V CDR1 and CDR2: MDHEN, SYDVKM. Trimming removed 5 bases from V and 8 bases from J, with 21 bases in between. The CDR3 extends over 15 amino acids. The CDR3 here is CASSRPLRGEFGYTF. CDR3 in DNA: TGTGCCAGCAGTCGCCCCCTTCGGGGGGAATTCGGCTACACCTTC.

The V gene is TRBV6-4, the J gene TRBJ1-2; TRBD1 aligns across 8 bases. This CDR3 has 16 residues. V shed 0 bases and J 6 bases; nucleotides not matched to a gene: 9. CDR1 and CDR2 (germline): MRHNA, SNTAGT. Here the CDR3 reads CASSDSRGRGHDGYTF. CDR3 bases: TGTGCCAGCAGTGACTCCCGTGGCAGGGGGCACGATGGCTACACCTTC.

The chain employs TRBV4-1 and TRBJ2-1; TRBD1 aligns across 8 bases. Germline CDR1 MGHRA, CDR2 YSYEKL. Unmatched junction bases numbered 4, after V lost 0 bases and J lost 3 bases. The CDR3 loop spans 16 amino acids. DNA for the CDR3: TGCGCCAGCAGCCAAGATCAGGGGGCCCTCTACAATGAGCAGTTCTTC. Amino acid sequence: CASSQDQGALYNEQFF.

A remark on this clone: Germline and junction disagree at one end, which may indicate a read error. The chain joins TRBV15 to TRBJ2-7, with D perhaps assigned TRBD1 or TRBD2 (5 bases each). CDR1 LNHNV and CDR2 YYDKDF come from the germline V gene (reference sequence). The CDR3 contains 14 residues. CDR3 loop: CATSTGTLNNEQYF. CDR3 nucleotide sequence: TGTGCCACAAGCACGGGGACCTTAAATAACGAGCAGTACTTC.

This clone has only one observation. The J gene is TRBJ2-7, the V gene TRBV28, with D possibly called TRBD1 or TRBD2 (6 bases each). This CDR3 is 15 amino acids long. The V gene's germline CDR1 is MDHEN and CDR2 SYDVKM. Trimming removed 3 bases at V and 2 bases at J, with 14 bases between. The CDR3 region is CASSFSVGGTYEQYF. The CDR3 region has the DNA TGTGCCAGCAGTTTCTCGGTGGGGGGCACCTACGAGCAGTACTTC.

The chain combines TRBV2 with TRBJ2-7; D is tentatively TRBD1 or TRBD2 (5 bases each). The ends were cut back, 8 bases at V and 2 bases at J, with 16 bases in the middle. Germline CDR1 reads SNHLY; CDR2 reads FYNNEI. The CDR3 length is 14 residues. CDR3 sequence (DNA): TGTGCCAGCGAAACCGGGACGGTGGCCTACGAGCAGTACTTC. Its translation is CASETGTVAYEQYF.

Of note for this clone: The same CDR3 can be traced to other DNA sequences in this sample. The genes are TRBV11-2 and TRBJ2-7, with D possibly matching TRBD2 (6 bases). V lost 1 base and J lost 4, with 11 bases in between. This CDR3 has 14 amino acids. CDR1 and CDR2 from the germline V gene are SGHAT and FQNNGV. The CDR3 sequence is CASSLVGGSYEQYF. The CDR3 coding sequence is TGTGCCAGCAGCTTAGTTGGGGGGTCGTACGAGCAGTACTTC.

The chain employs TRBV7-9 and TRBJ1-4, with 7 bases lining up with TRBD1. The CDR3 totals 18 residues. J gave up 1 base and V 0 bases, and 8 bases lay outside the gene matches. Per the germline V gene, CDR1 is SEHNR and CDR2 is FQNEAQ (reference sequence). The CDR3 coding sequence is TGTGCCAGCAGCTTAGCAGACTTCGGACAGGAAACTAATGAAAAACTGTTTTTT. Amino acids: CASSLADFGQETNEKLFF.

For this clone: Other nucleotide sequences from this sample produce the same CDR3. The genes are TRBV6-1 and TRBJ2-7; 9 nucleotides align to TRBD1. The CDR3 has 13 residues. The germline V gene encodes CDR1 MNHNS and CDR2 SASEGT. After removal of 6 bases from V and 3 bases from J, the junction contained 3 bases not matched to a gene. DNA for the CDR3: TGTGCCAGCAGGCCGGGACAGGGCTACGAGCAGTACTTC. This translates into CASRPGQGYEQYF.

This chain joins TRBV27 and TRBJ2-7; the match to TRBD1 covers 7 bases. Germline V gene data show CDR1 as MNHEY and CDR2 as SMNVEV (reference sequence). V gave up 6 bases and J gave up 3 bases; unmatched junction bases: 8. The length of the CDR3 is 14 residues. CDR3 nucleotide sequence: TGTGCCAGCAGACTTGACAGGGCGGGCTACGAGCAGTACTTC. This encodes CASRLDRAGYEQYF.

The chain carries TRBV15 and TRBJ2-3, with 10 nucleotides matching TRBD2. Trimming at V came to 0 bases and at J to 0 bases, leaving 15 bases not matched to a gene. The CDR3 covers 21 residues. In germline, CDR1 is LNHNV, CDR2 YYDKDF (reference sequence). The CDR3 nucleotides are TGTGCCACCAGCAGAGAACAGCTCAACGTAGGACTAGCGGTTAGCACAGATACGCAGTATTTT. Translation: CATSREQLNVGLAVSTDTQYF.

The chain recombines TRBV7-9 with TRBJ2-5; D might be TRBD2 (6 bases). CDR1 is SEHNR and CDR2 is FQNEAQ in the germline V gene (reference sequence). V lost 1 base and J lost 3, with 21 bases in between. This CDR3 is built from 18 residues. CDR3: CASSLVVRRGVNEETQYF. The CDR3 DNA reads TGTGCCAGCAGCTTAGTCGTCAGGCGGGGAGTTAACGAAGAGACCCAGTACTTC. The entire variable domain, with the rest obtained from reference TRBV7-9 and TRBJ2-5, is as follows: DTGVSQNPRHKITKRGQNVTFRCDPISEHNRLYWYRQTLGQGPEFLTYFQNEAQLEKSRLLSDRFSAERPKGSFSTLEIQRTEQGDSAMYLCASSLVVRRGVNEETQYFGPGTRLLVL.

The rearrangement links TRBV19 to TRBJ2-1, with 9 bases identical to TRBD1. The germline gives CDR1 LNHDA, CDR2 SQIVND (reference sequence). The V gene end was trimmed by 1 base and the J gene end by 6 bases; junction bases not matched to a gene: 7. The CDR3 covers 16 residues. CDR3 DNA sequence: TGTGCCAGTAGTATAGGACCGGACAGGGGAGGCAATGAGCAGTTCTTC. It encodes CASSIGPDRGGNEQFF.

Only one count was recorded for this clone. The chain links TRBV7-9 to TRBJ1-3; D ambiguous. The length of the CDR3 is 11 residues. Germline loops: CDR1 SEHNR, CDR2 FQNEAQ (reference sequence). The CDR3 nucleotides are TGTGCTCGCAACATTGGAAACACCATATATTTT. As protein: CARNIGNTIYF.

J is TRBJ2-1 and V is TRBV6-5, with D unresolved. V lost 0 bases to trimming and J lost 11 bases, with 17 bases between them. The CDR3 is 15 residues long. Germline V gene data show CDR1 as MNHEY and CDR2 as SVGAGI. The CDR3 here is CASSYSGPLRNKQFF. In DNA, the CDR3 is TGTGCCAGCAGTTACTCGGGCCCCCTCCGGAATAAGCAGTTCTTC.

The gene calls are TRBV5-8 and TRBJ2-7; TRBD1 matches 7 bases. V shed 4 bases and J 0 bases; nucleotides not matched to a gene: 7. Germline CDR1 SGHTS, CDR2 YDEGEE. There are 15 residues in the CDR3. CDR3 coding DNA: TGTGCCAGCAGCAATCCGGGACAGAGCTCCTACGAGCAGTACTTC. Translated, it gives CASSNPGQSSYEQYF. Based on the CDR3 plus reference TRBV5-8 and TRBJ2-7, the full variable domain is EAGVTQSPTHLIKTRGQQATLRCSPISGHTSVYWYQQALGLGLQFLLWYDEGEERNRGNFPPRFSGRQFPNYSSELNVNALELEDSALYLCASSNPGQSSYEQYFGPGTRLTVT.

The chain has TRBV11-2 and TRBJ2-1; TRBD1 matches 8 bases. J lost 7 bases, V lost 5 bases, and 10 bases had no gene match. Germline V gene lookup returns CDR1 SGHAT and CDR2 FQNNGV. The length of the CDR3 is 15 residues. The CDR3 reads CASSRTGSGSNEQFF. In DNA, the CDR3 is TGTGCCAGCAGCCGGACAGGGAGCGGATCGAATGAGCAGTTCTTC.

DNA for the CDR3: TGCGCCAGCAGCTGGGACGGCTCCTACGAGCAGTACTTC. The encoded protein is CASSWDGSYEQYF. This chain links TRBV5-1 with TRBJ2-7; D might be TRBD1 or TRBD2, each matching 5 bases. V gave up 3 bases and J gave up 0 bases, with 7 bases separating them. The CDR3 consists of 13 residues. Germline assignment: CDR1 SGHRS and CDR2 YFSETQ.

This chain joins TRBV27 and TRBJ2-3, with 7 bases identical to TRBD2. This CDR3 is 15 amino acids long. Trimming removed 2 bases from V and 4 bases from J; junction bases left unmatched: 6. Germline-derived CDR1 and CDR2 are MNHEY and SMNVEV (reference sequence). CDR3 sequence (DNA): TGTGCCAGCAGTTTAGGAGCGGGAAAATCAGATACGCAGTATTTT. Protein: CASSLGAGKSDTQYF.

This sequence joins TRBV19 and TRBJ2-7, with TRBD2 matching 13 bases. Trimming took 4 bases from V and 4 from J; bases not matched to a gene: 4. Germline CDR1 LNHDA, CDR2 SQIVND (reference sequence). This CDR3 is 15 amino acids long. CDR3 in DNA: TGTGCCAGTAGTAGCGAACTAGCGGGAGGGTACGAGCAGTACTTC. Its translation: CASSSELAGGYEQYF. The variable domain in full, with the rest retrieved from reference TRBV19 and TRBJ2-7, is DGGITQSPKYLFRKEGQNVTLSCEQNLNHDAMYWYRQDPGQGLRLIYYSQIVNDFQKGDIAEGYSVSREKKESFPLTVTSAQKNPTAFYLCASSSELAGGYEQYFGPGTRLTVT.

This chain connects TRBV6-5 to TRBJ1-2; 7 positions match TRBD1. CDR1 is MNHEY and CDR2 is SVGAGI in the germline V gene. This CDR3 has 16 residues. J was trimmed by 4 bases and V by 1 base; bases with no gene match: 9. The CDR3: CASSYFPGTESYGYTF. The CDR3 region has the DNA TGTGCCAGCAGTTACTTCCCCGGGACAGAGAGCTATGGCTACACCTTC.

This chain joins TRBV6-5 and TRBJ2-7; no firm D call. CDR3 length: 13 amino acids. CDR1 and CDR2 from the germline V gene are MNHEY and SVGAGI. Trimming removed 6 bases from V and 5 bases from J, with 14 bases in between. The CDR3 sequence is CASRINGYHEQYF. The CDR3 DNA reads as TGTGCCAGCAGGATAAACGGCTACCACGAGCAGTACTTC.

The V gene is TRBV2, the J gene TRBJ1-2; TRBD1 matches 7 bases. The J segment lost 5 bases and the V segment lost 2 bases, leaving 5 bases of the junction unmatched. Germline loops: CDR1 SNHLY, CDR2 FYNNEI. The CDR3 loop spans 14 amino acids. CDR3 bases: TGTGCCAGCAGTGAACTAGGGACAGCATATGGCTACACCTTC. Translated: CASSELGTAYGYTF. Variable domain in full (rest from reference TRBV2 and TRBJ1-2): EPEVTQTPSHQVTQMGQEVILRCVPISNHLYFYWYRQILGQKVEFLVSFYNNEISEKSEIFDDQFSVERPDGSNFTLKIRSTKLEDSAMYFCASSELGTAYGYTFGSGTRLTVV.